This T cell receptor beta chain was identified in a study of TIL therapy for anti-PD-1-resistant metastatic lung cancer. General study results and limits: Many TIL product clones were absent from baseline tumor, suggesting clonal contraction.

This clone is deemed medium-sized (0.01 to 0.1%). What it binds is unknown. Time point defined: pre-treatment sample, taken before nivolumab and TIL therapy. The tumor samples were excised metastases, mostly pleural nodules or supraclavicular lymph nodes. The V gene end was trimmed by 9 bases and the J gene end by 6 bases; junction bases not matched to a gene: 10. The V gene's germline CDR1 is SGHVS and CDR2 FQNEAQ. This CDR3 is built from 13 residues. The libraries were made with immunoSEQ v3. This table comes from immunoSEQ multiplex PCR, and its TCRdb copy is limited to in-frame clones, with some not included. The sample has about 12,000 clones; 58% are singletons.

The sequencing used tumor tissue, collected at baseline. The origin of this receptor is a person aged 30 to 80 with non-small cell lung cancer. The V and J genes are TRBV7-8 and TRBJ2-7; 8 bases match TRBD2. CDR3 sequence: CASSWAGGVEQYF. The CDR3 bases are TGTGCCAGTAGTTGGGCGGGGGGAGTCGAGCAGTACTTC. Based on the CDR3 plus reference TRBV7-8 and TRBJ2-7, the full variable domain is GAGVSQSPRYKVAKRGQDVALRCDPISGHVSLFWYQQALGQGPEFLTYFQNEAQLDKSGLPSDRFFAERPEGSVSTLKIQRTQQEDSAVYLCASSWAGGVEQYFGPGTRLTVT.